This entry describes one TCR beta chain. This clone occurred a few times. Which antigen it targets is not known. No base quality information exists; no much larger clone differs at one position. TCR beta CDR3 regions were sequenced from DNA using the immunoSEQ Assay. Per the authors' processing: To compute T cell density, TCR beta template counts were normalized to usable DNA, which was estimated by amplifying housekeeping genes. The preseqR package was used to estimate richness by extrapolating to 400,000 templates for PBMC samples and to 120,000 templates for tissue samples. Clonality was defined by subtracting Pielou's evenness from one. Differential abundance testing on productive amino-acid clonotypes, with a minimum total count of 5 and an alpha of 0.1, was used to identify tissue-enriched TCRs. The Jaccard Index and the Morisita Overlap Index were used to measure how much the repertoires overlapped between compartments. TCR beta CDR3s were clustered by GLIPH together with public tetramer-defined viral CDR3s, and at least three viral sequences plus V-gene enrichment were required for viral motifs. Held by TCRdb, this immuneACCESS table contains in-frame sequences only and omits some clones. Under half of the omission traces to an unresolved V gene where checked; the cause of the rest is unknown. V and J calls and clone size are given by that table; D and trimming were obtained from the DNA. The sample contains about 34,000 clones, roughly three quarters of them found a single time. Jointly, the top ten make up around 34% of the sample.

V loses 4 bases of germline sequence and J loses 3 bases, and the interval between the two ends is 19 bases. The germline V gene (reference sequence) provides CDR1 SGHNT and CDR2 YYREEE. Its CDR3 holds 16 amino acids, cysteine through phenylalanine. Here the CDR3 DNA is all that survives: 48 bases in frame from base 1. At diagnosis, tumor, uninvolved tumor-adjacent lung and peripheral blood were collected and then preserved as a mix of FFPE and fresh-frozen material. For TCR repertoire profiling, blood samples were analyzed in the form of peripheral blood mononuclear cells. This sample is part of a study of T cells in localized non-small cell lung cancer (dated by TCRdb to 2018 to 2020). With respect to the entire study: T cell repertoires of 200 to 250 early-stage NSCLC patients were analyzed, with tumors being compared against uninvolved tumor-adjacent lungs. The cohort was made up of fewer than 250 treatment-naive NSCLC patients whose localized lung tumors had been resected. The mean age of the NSCLC patients was 60 to 85 years, with 120 to 150 men and 95 to 110 women.

Study-wide conclusions, independent of this receptor: Longer overall survival was associated with higher T cell density in blood, whereas shorter survival was associated with higher clonality in adjacent lung. Since the design was exploratory, TCR variables were selected using unadjusted p-values with no false-discovery rate correction. Uninvolved tumor-adjacent lung showed the highest T cell clonality, higher than tumor, which suggests more focused antigenic responses in the uninvolved tumor-adjacent lung. A median of around 62 of the top 100 tumor clones turned up in the paired uninvolved adjacent lung, and around 27 of those clones also ranked among the top 100 of that same adjacent lung. Because multi-region tumor sequencing was not done, intratumor heterogeneity could not be ruled out.

The material sequenced was peripheral blood, taken before any cancer treatment. The source is a male donor at least 60 years old with stage II squamous cell lung carcinoma. The sequence joins TRBV5-4 to TRBJ2-5; the D gene identity is not certain. This receptor carries the CDR3 CASSLVKWSGEETQYF. The base sequence is TGTGCCAGCAGCCTCGTTAAGTGGTCTGGGGAAGAGACCCAGTACTTC.